This T cell receptor beta chain derives from a study of post-analysis software for immune sequencing data. For the study at large: The courses of disease that were included comprised relapsing-remitting, secondary progressive and progressive-relapsing multiple sclerosis.

Unique molecular identifiers were carried by the TCR beta cDNA libraries. Out of 1 to 10 million T cells, about 510,000 cDNA molecules were generated. TCRdb re-derived calls from the PCR reads in MiXCR, one entry per CDR3 protein. The profile shows roughly 600,000 distinct CDR3 sequences, roughly 45% of them singletons. Remarks on this clonotype: Its specificity is not known. One end of the junction does not line up with germline, which may come from a read error.

This CDR3 has 15 amino acids. Germline CDR1 ENHRY, CDR2 SYGVKD. Notes on the study in general: About 5 TRBV segments (TRBV5-6, TRBV5-1 and TRBV20-1 among them) occurred more frequently in patients than in controls.

V usage is TRBV10-3 and J usage is TRBJ1-1, with a tentative D call TRBD1 (5 bases). The sequencing input was blood. This receptor was obtained from a girl between 10 and 17 years old with multiple sclerosis. DNA for the CDR3: TGTGCCATTAGTGGGGATGGGGCCTCGAACACTGAAGCTTTCTTT. Residues: CAISGDGASNTEAFF.